The sequence of this TCR beta chain was determined in a study of T cell repertoires in cytomegalovirus infection. Across the whole study: Evidence of both CMV infection and a matching HLA type came from public TCR beta signatures. Notes on the study in general: In two of eight donors, the top clonotype was HLA-C-restricted CMV-specific.

This clonotype came up many times. Its antigen is not identified. Germline and junction disagree at one end, which may indicate a read error. CDR3 size: 17 residues. Germline CDR1 and CDR2: SGHVS and FNYEAQ. TCRdb analysed the reads with MiXCR anew, one entry per CDR3 protein. The sample carries some 940,000 distinct CDR3 sequences, roughly 30% recorded once. V gene TRBV7-6 combines with J gene TRBJ2-5; 9 positions match TRBD2. Material: cultured CD8+ T cells from PBMCs, obtained from culture after CMV antigen stimulation. The receptor's source is a human donor in good health (CMV status not recorded). Some clones in this sample may be carry-over from other donors' samples. The CDR3 sequence is CASTLMASGEYQETQYF. CDR3 nucleotides: TGTGCCAGCACCTTAATGGCTAGCGGGGAGTACCAAGAGACCCAGTACTTC. Full variable domain (outside the CDR3, taken from reference TRBV7-6 and TRBJ2-5): GAGVSQSPRYKVTKRGQDVALRCDPISGHVSLYWYRQALGQGPEFLTYFNYEAQQDKSGLPNDRFSAERPEGSISTLTIQRTEQRDSAMYRCASTLMASGEYQETQYFGPGTRLLVL.